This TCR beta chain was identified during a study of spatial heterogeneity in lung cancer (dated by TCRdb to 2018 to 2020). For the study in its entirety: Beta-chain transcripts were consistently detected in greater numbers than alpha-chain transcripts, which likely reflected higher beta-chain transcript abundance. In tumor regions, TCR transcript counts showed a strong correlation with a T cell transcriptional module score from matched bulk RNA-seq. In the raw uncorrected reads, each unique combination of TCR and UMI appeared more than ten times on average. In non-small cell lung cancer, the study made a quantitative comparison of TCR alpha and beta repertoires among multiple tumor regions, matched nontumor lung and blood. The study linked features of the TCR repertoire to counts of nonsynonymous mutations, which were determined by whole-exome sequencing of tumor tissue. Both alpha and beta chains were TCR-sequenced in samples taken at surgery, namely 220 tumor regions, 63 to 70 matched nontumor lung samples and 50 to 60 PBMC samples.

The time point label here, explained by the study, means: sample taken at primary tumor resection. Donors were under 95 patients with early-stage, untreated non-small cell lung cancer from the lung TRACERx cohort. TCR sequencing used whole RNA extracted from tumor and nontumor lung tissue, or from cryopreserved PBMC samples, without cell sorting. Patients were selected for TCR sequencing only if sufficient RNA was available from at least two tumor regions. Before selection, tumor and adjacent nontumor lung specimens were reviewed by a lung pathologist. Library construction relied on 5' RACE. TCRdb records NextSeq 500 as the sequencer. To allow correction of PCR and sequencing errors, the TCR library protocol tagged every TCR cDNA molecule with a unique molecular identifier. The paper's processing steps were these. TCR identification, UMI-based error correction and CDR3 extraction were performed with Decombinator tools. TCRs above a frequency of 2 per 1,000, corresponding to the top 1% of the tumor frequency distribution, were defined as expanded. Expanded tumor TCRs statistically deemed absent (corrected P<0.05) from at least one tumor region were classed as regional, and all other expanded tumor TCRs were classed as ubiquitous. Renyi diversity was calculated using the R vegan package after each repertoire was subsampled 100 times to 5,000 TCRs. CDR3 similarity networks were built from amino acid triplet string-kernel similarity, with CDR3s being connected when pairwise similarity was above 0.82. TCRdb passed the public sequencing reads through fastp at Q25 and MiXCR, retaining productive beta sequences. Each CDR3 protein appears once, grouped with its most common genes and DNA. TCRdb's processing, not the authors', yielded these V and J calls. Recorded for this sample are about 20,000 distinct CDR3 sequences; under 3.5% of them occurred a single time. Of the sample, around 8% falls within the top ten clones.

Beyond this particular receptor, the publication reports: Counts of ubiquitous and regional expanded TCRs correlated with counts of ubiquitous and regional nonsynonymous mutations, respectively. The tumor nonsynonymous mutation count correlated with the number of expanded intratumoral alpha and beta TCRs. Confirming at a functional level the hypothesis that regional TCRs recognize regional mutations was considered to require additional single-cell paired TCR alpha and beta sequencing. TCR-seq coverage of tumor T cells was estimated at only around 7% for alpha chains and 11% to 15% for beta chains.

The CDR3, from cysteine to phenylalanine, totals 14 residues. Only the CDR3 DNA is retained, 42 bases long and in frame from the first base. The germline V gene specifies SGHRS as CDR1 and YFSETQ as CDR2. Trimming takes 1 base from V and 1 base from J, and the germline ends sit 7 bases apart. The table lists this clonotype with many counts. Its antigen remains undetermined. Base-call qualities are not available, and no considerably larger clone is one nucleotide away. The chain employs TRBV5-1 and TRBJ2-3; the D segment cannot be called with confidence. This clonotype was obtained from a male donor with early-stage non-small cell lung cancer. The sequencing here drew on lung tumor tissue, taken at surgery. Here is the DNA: TGCGCCAGCAGCTTGTCGACTGGCACAGATACGCAGTATTTT. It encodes CASSLSTGTDTQYF.